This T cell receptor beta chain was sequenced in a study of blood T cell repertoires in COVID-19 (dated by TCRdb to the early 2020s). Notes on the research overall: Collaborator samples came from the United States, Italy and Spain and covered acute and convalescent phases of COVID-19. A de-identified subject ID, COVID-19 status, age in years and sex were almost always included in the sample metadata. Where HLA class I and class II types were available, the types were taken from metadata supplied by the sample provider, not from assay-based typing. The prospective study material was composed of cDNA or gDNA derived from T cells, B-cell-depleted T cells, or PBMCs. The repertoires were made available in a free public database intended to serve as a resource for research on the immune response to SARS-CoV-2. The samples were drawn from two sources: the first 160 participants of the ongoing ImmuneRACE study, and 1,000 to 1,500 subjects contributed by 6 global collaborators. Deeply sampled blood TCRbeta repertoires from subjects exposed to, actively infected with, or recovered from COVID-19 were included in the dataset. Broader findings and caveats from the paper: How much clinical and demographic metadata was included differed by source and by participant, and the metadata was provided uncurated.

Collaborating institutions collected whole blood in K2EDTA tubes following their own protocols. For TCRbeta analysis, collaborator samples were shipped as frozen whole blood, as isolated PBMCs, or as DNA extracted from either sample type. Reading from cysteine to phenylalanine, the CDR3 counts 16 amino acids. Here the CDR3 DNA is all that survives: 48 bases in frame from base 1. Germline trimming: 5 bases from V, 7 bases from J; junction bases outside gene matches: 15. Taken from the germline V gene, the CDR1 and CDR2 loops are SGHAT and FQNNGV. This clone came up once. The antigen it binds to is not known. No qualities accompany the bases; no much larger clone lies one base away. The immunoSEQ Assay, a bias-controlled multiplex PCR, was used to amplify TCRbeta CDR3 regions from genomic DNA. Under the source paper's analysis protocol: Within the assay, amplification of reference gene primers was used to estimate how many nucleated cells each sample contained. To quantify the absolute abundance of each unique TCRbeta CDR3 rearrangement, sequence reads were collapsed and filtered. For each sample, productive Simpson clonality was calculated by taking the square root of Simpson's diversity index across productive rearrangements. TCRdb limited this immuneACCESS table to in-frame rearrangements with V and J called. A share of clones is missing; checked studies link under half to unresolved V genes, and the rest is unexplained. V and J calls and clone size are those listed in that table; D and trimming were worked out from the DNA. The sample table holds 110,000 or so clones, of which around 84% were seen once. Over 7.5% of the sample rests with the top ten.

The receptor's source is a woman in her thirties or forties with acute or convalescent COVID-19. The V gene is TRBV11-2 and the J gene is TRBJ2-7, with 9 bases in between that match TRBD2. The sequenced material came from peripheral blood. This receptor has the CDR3 CASSPGGAGGQREQYF. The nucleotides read TGTGCCAGCAGCCCTGGGGGAGCGGGGGGACAGAGGGAGCAGTACTTC.